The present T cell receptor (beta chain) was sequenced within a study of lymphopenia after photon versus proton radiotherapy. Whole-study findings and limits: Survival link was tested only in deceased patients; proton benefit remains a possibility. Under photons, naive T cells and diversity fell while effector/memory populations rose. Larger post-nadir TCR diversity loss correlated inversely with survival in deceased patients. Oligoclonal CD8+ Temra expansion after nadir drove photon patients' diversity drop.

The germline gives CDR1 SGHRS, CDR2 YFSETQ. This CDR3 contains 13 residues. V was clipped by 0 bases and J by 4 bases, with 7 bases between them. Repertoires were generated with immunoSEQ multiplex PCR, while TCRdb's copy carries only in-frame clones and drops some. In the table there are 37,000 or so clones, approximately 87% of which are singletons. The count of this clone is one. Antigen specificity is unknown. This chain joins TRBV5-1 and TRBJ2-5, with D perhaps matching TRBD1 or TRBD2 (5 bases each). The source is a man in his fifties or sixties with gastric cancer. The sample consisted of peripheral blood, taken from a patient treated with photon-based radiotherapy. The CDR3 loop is CASSLAGAETQYF. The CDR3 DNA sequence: TGCGCCAGCAGCTTGGCCGGGGCAGAGACCCAGTACTTC.